This paragraph covers one T cell receptor (beta chain) sequence. The source of the sample is a study of blood T cell repertoires in COVID-19. Overall study: In each case, the material was cDNA or gDNA derived from T cells, B-cell-depleted T cells, or PBMCs.

The V end was cut by 4 bases, the J end by 5 bases, with 17 bases between. Per germline, CDR1 MNHNY and CDR2 SVGAGI (reference sequence). The CDR3 loop spans 15 amino acids. As processed by the authors: Scientists estimated how many nucleated cells there were by amplifying reference gene primers. Method: immunoSEQ multiplex PCR; TCRdb's copy keeps in-frame clones and lacks some. The V and J calls and clone size were taken over from that table, and D and trimming were inferred from the DNA. The data show over 300,000 clones, over 75% seen once. The sequencing sample was made of PBMCs or T cells enriched from blood (not recorded which). This rearrangement joins TRBV6-6 to TRBJ1-2; weak D call: TRBD1 (5 bases). This clonotype was sampled from a woman aged 30 to 39 with acute COVID-19. The CDR3 spells CASSFQQEFGYGYTF. CDR3 in DNA: TGTGCCAGCAGTTTTCAACAGGAGTTTGGGTATGGCTACACCTTC.